This T cell receptor beta chain appears in the sequencing data of a study of cytomegalovirus exposure and HLA in healthy donors. CDR1 is LGHNA and CDR2 is YSLEER in the germline V gene. The CDR3 has 14 residues. Trimming took off 0 bases at V and 5 bases at J, with 11 bases between the two ends. 13 Jbeta primers and 60 Vbeta primers were used for the PCR. The method was immunoSEQ multiplex PCR; TCRdb's version includes in-frame clones alone and lacks a portion of them. The sample records roughly 150,000 clones, about three quarters being singletons. The chain carries TRBV4-3 and TRBJ2-7, with D unresolved. This TCR came from a male donor in good health and CMV-seronegative. Sequencing was performed on PBMCs. The CDR3 region has the DNA TGCGCCAGCAGCCAAGAAGTGCGAGCCCACGAGCAGTACTTC. It specifies CASSQEVRAHEQYF.